This T cell receptor (beta chain) was sequenced in a study of CD8 T cells in ankylosing spondylitis (dated by TCRdb to 2017 to 2019). Background for the entire study: The study set out to find disease-linked TCR variants by profiling T cell receptor beta repertoires in ankylosing spondylitis patients and healthy donors. Peripheral blood samples were taken, and synovial fluid was additionally collected from ankylosing spondylitis patients. The full study cohort was made up of about two dozen ankylosing spondylitis patients and 108 healthy donors. Points the paper makes about the study in general: A TCR beta motif made up of seven or eight highly homologous amino acid variants appeared to be characteristic of blood from ankylosing spondylitis patients. The disease-linked clones were reported as significantly enriched in matched synovial fluid samples from ankylosing spondylitis patients. A CD8+ phenotype was shown by the disease-linked clones, which were found at relatively low frequencies in peripheral blood. Some motif variants had previously been reported in the synovial fluid and blood of reactive arthritis patients, which suggests shared mechanisms of disease initiation.

Regarding this clonotype: The target of this receptor is not known. No base quality values were provided; no much bigger clone lies one nucleotide off.

The data were produced on an Illumina HiSeq 2500. Quantitative 5'-RACE with molecular barcodes was used to prepare TCR beta libraries. Per the authors' processing: A new computational method, built on a probabilistic model of VDJ rearrangement, was used to identify disease-linked TCR variants. The raw public data were reprocessed by TCRdb itself: fastp quality trimming at Q25, MiXCR clonotype calling, in-frame beta chains only. Rows with one shared CDR3 protein collapse into an entry with the most common genes and DNA. The V and J calls come from TCRdb's annotation, not from the publication. For this sample the table gives about 270,000 distinct CDR3 sequences, of which roughly 32% were detected only once. Around 4.2% of the sample lies in the top ten. At the junction V is shortened by 5 bases and J by 4 bases; bases outside the gene matches: 5. CDR1 and CDR2, looked up from the germline V gene, are KGHDR and SFDVKD. There are 14 amino acids in the CDR3, from cysteine to phenylalanine inclusive. Of the read, only the CDR3 DNA is kept; its 42 bases are in frame from base 1.

The chain was built from TRBV24-1 and TRBJ2-3; 7 nucleotides in the junction match TRBD2. Sequencing was carried out using blood, either unsorted or a sorted T cell fraction (not recorded which). This clonotype originated in a male donor with ankylosing spondylitis or in good health (not recorded which). In nucleotides, the sequence is TGTGCCACCAGTGGATCTAGCGGCCCAGATACGCAGTATTTT. It encodes CATSGSSGPDTQYF.